The present T cell receptor (beta chain) was sequenced within a study of graft-versus-host responses after intestinal transplantation. General observations from the study: Detected in recipient marrow were GvH clones, some of which were first observed in ileum or blood.

For this clone: The target antigen is unknown.

Using immunoSEQ multiplex PCR, the repertoire was profiled, and TCRdb retains in-frame clones only, with some absent. Seen here are 95,000 to 130,000 clones, 90% observed once, and the top ten hold about 0.18%. This clonotype originated in a human donor who received an intestinal transplant. The sequences come from unstimulated CD4+ T cells sorted from spleen or lymph node cells, collected before intestinal transplant.

CDR3 in DNA: TGTGCCAGCAGTGGGCCCCAGGCCGCCGGGGAGCTGTTTTTT. Encoded protein: CASSGPQAAGELFF. This chain joins TRBV25-1 and TRBJ2-2; no clear D. V lost 4 bases and J lost 6, with 12 bases in between. CDR1 is MGHDK, CDR2 SYGVNS, per germline. The CDR3 covers 14 residues.